This TCR beta chain emerged from a study of blood T cell repertoires in COVID-19. Overall study: Sites in the United States, Italy and Spain provided acute and convalescent COVID-19 samples. T cells, B-cell-depleted T cells, or PBMCs provided the cDNA or gDNA that served as material.

The method was immunoSEQ multiplex PCR; TCRdb's version includes in-frame clones alone and lacks a portion of them. The sample carries approximately 89,000 clones, approximately 86% recorded once. Sequenced input: peripheral blood. The origin of this receptor is a woman between 65 and 79 years old with active or convalescent COVID-19.

The CDR3 DNA reads as TGTGCCAGCAGTCCGGGACAGGGGGCAGGTGAGACCCAGTACTTC. This encodes CASSPGQGAGETQYF. The V gene is TRBV27, the J gene TRBJ2-5; 12 bases agree with TRBD1. V shed 5 bases and J 5 bases; nucleotides not matched to a gene: 6. The CDR3 is made up of 15 amino acids. Germline V lookup: CDR1 MNHEY, CDR2 SMNVEV (reference sequence).